A single sample gave rise to the 12 T cell receptor beta chains below, sequenced in a study of graft-versus-host responses after intestinal transplantation. The assay was immunoSEQ multiplex PCR, and TCRdb's table has in-frame clones only and misses some. This repertoire shows tens of thousands of clones, about 93% found once; its top ten account for more than 1.5%. Their antigen targets remain unknown. Material: unstimulated CD8+ T cells sorted from spleen or lymph node cells, obtained before intestinal transplant. The receptor source for this set is a human donor who received an intestinal transplant.

The V gene is TRBV30, the J gene TRBJ1-4; D is uncertain. Germline CDR1 GTSNPN, CDR2 SVGIG (reference sequence). V was trimmed by 2 bases and J by 2 bases, leaving 12 bases between them. This CDR3 region has 15 residues. For the CDR3, the DNA is TGTGCCTGGAGTTACTCTACGGGGACTAATGAAAAACTGTTTTTT. Its protein product is CAWSYSTGTNEKLFF.

This chain joins TRBV6-1 and TRBJ2-7; tentative D call: TRBD2 (6 bases). In germline, CDR1 is MNHNS, CDR2 SASEGT. There are 13 residues in the CDR3. The V and J ends lost 6 bases and 5 bases respectively, with 14 bases between them. The CDR3 DNA reads as TGTGCCAGCAGGCAGACTAGTTTCCACGAGCAGTACTTC. Translation gives CASRQTSFHEQYF.

This sequence joins TRBV5-6 and TRBJ1-5; D gene unclear. The CDR3 sequence is 15 residues long. The ends were cut back, 1 base at V and 1 base at J, with 9 bases in the middle. Germline V gene sequence: CDR1 SGHDT, CDR2 YYEEEE. The CDR3 loop reads CASSLWAESNQPQHF. In DNA form, the CDR3 reads TGTGCCAGCAGCTTGTGGGCAGAAAGCAATCAGCCCCAGCATTTT.

V gene TRBV4-3 combines with J gene TRBJ2-3; 9 nucleotides align to TRBD2. The CDR3 contains 16 residues. Trimming at V came to 1 base and at J to 5 bases, leaving 7 bases not matched to a gene. Germline V CDR1 and CDR2: LGHNA, YSLEER. CDR3 loop: CASSQGVAGAIDTQYF. The CDR3 nucleotides read TGCGCCAGCAGCCAAGGGGTAGCGGGGGCGATAGATACGCAGTATTTT.

J is TRBJ1-2 and V is TRBV29-1; D gene unclear. This CDR3 is built from 15 residues. The V gene's germline CDR1 is SQVTM and CDR2 ANQGSEA. The V gene lost 0 bases and the J gene lost 1 base, with 12 bases spanning the gap. The CDR3 DNA reads TGCAGCGTTGAAGATCTTCTATACAGTAACTATGGCTACACCTTC. Translation gives CSVEDLLYSNYGYTF.

The V call is TRBV10-3, the J call TRBJ2-7, with 8 positions matching TRBD2. The CDR3 totals 15 residues. J gave up 0 bases and V 7 bases, and 8 bases lay outside the gene matches. Per the germline V gene, CDR1 is ENHRY and CDR2 is SYGVKD. The CDR3 loop reads CAITPGGPSSYEQYF. For the CDR3, the DNA is TGTGCCATCACCCCGGGGGGGCCGAGCTCCTACGAGCAGTACTTC.

This rearrangement joins TRBV6-1 to TRBJ2-3; D possibly corresponds to TRBD2 (5 bases). The germline gives CDR1 MNHNS, CDR2 SASEGT. The CDR3 totals 12 residues. Trimming removed 5 bases from V and 7 bases from J, with 10 bases in between. The CDR3 coding sequence is TGTGCCAGCAGTCTAGAGGGTTATACGCAGTATTTT. Protein: CASSLEGYTQYF.

The rearrangement uses TRBV21-1 and TRBJ2-7; the D call in the table, TRBD1, was not verified against the DNA. TRBV21-1 is described as a pseudogene. The CDR3 contains 15 residues. The CDR3 nucleotides are TGTGCCAGCAGCACAAGTTACAGGAGCTCCTACGAGCAGTACTTC. The encoded protein is CASSTSYRSSYEQYF.

CDR3: CASSPDSEPYGGYTF. In nucleotides, the CDR3 is TGTGCTAGTTCCCCCGACAGCGAACCCTATGGGGGCTACACCTTC. V is TRBV12-5 and J is TRBJ1-2; D is possibly TRBD1 (5 bases). CDR1 and CDR2 (germline): LGHNT, FRNRAP. The CDR3 length is 15 residues. Between the trimmed V and J ends, which lost 8 bases and 8 bases, there was a span of 24 bases. Combining the CDR3 with reference TRBV12-5 and TRBJ1-2 gives the whole variable domain DARVTQTPRHKVTEMGQEVTMRCQPILGHNTVFWYRQTMMQGLELLAYFRNRAPLDDSGMPKDRFSAEMPDATLATLKIQPSEPRDSAVYFCASSPDSEPYGGYTFGSGTRLTVV.

V is TRBV15 and J is TRBJ2-6, with TRBD1 matching 11 bases. Germline V lookup: CDR1 LNHNV, CDR2 YYDKDF (reference sequence). V trimming: 3 bases; J trimming: 4 bases; junction bases outside the gene matches: 2. The CDR3 is 16 amino acids. CDR3 sequence reads: CATSRDRGLGANVLTF. CDR3 DNA sequence: TGTGCCACCAGCAGGGACAGGGGGCTGGGGGCCAACGTCCTGACTTTC.

The chain couples TRBV6-5 to TRBJ2-6, with D maybe TRBD1 (5 bases). Deletions cut 5 bases from V and 4 bases from J, with 12 bases between. CDR1 and CDR2 from the germline V gene are MNHEY and SVGAGI. This CDR3 comprises 15 residues. The CDR3, as DNA: TGTGCCAGCAGTCCTCAGGGTCGCGGGGCCAACGTCCTGACTTTC. It encodes CASSPQGRGANVLTF.

The gene calls are TRBV27 and TRBJ1-4; 9 nucleotides align to TRBD1. This CDR3 is 15 amino acids long. Per the germline V gene, CDR1 is MNHEY and CDR2 is SMNVEV (reference sequence). With 2 bases clipped from V and 7 bases from J, the junction kept 5 bases outside the gene matches. The CDR3 DNA reads TGTGCCAGCAGTTTAGTCGGGACAGGGATTGAAAAACTGTTTTTT. Its translation: CASSLVGTGIEKLFF.